This TCR beta chain is from a study of T cell responses to AZD1222 COVID-19 vaccine. Sequenced by immunoSEQ multiplex PCR; TCRdb stores in-frame clones only, minus some. The table shows 60,000 to 90,000 clones, with approximately 80% occurring only once. Study-wide results and caveats: Repertoires were obtained solely post-peak T cell response. Seropositive AZD1222 recipients at baseline numbered only 5 or 6. Regions 160-218 and 743-854 dominated among vaccine-associated CD4 TCRs spanning spike. Spike-specific TCR breadth and depth grew following two AZD1222 doses.

Concerning this clone: No antigen is known for it.

The V end was cut by 3 bases, the J end by 4 bases, with 16 bases between. The CDR3 has 15 residues. Germline-derived CDR1 and CDR2 are SGHRS and YFSETQ. The source material was peripheral blood, sampled 28 days after the second dose of the MenACWY control vaccine. The gene calls are TRBV5-1 and TRBJ1-1; D may be TRBD1 (6 bases). This receptor was obtained from an adult who received the MenACWY meningococcal vaccine as a control. The CDR3: CASSSQGNGGTEAFF. The CDR3 DNA sequence: TGCGCCAGCAGCTCCCAGGGGAACGGCGGCACTGAAGCTTTCTTT.